This TCR beta chain was found in a study of blood T cell repertoires in COVID-19. Study details: The cDNA or gDNA used as material had been derived from T cells, B-cell-depleted T cells, or PBMCs.

In the original workflow: Nucleated cell counts were estimated from reference gene primer amplification. Repertoires were generated with immunoSEQ multiplex PCR, while TCRdb's copy carries only in-frame clones and drops some. V, J and clone size are taken as reported in that table, and D and trimming were inferred from the DNA itself. The sample holds some 350,000 clones, around 87% seen once. This CDR3 contains 11 residues. Germline V lookup: CDR1 SNHLY, CDR2 FYNNEI. V was cut by 9 bases and J by 1 base, with 7 bases left in between. The genes are TRBV2 and TRBJ2-7; unclear D gene. The origin of this receptor is a man younger than 35 with active or convalescent COVID-19. The source material was peripheral blood. CDR3 sequence (DNA): TGTGCCAGTCGAACATCCTACGAGCAGTACTTC. It translates to CASRTSYEQYF.